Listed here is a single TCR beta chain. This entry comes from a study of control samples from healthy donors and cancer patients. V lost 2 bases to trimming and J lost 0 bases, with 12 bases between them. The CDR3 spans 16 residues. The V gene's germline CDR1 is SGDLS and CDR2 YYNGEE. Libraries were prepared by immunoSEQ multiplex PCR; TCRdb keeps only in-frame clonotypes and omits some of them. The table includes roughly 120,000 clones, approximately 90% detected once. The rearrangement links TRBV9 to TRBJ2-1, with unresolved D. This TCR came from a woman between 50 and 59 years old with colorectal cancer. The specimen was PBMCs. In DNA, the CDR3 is TGTGCCAGCAGCGTCCGCGAGAGCAGCTCCTACAATGAGCAGTTCTTC. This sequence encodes CASSVRESSSYNEQFF.